A selection of T cell receptor beta chains follows, all from one sample in a study of T cell responses to AZD1222 COVID-19 vaccine. Sequencing used immunoSEQ multiplex PCR; TCRdb keeps in-frame clones, though not all of them. The sample yields 140,000 or so clones, more than 80% seen once. Here the sequenced sample was peripheral blood, taken on day 0 of AZD1222 vaccination. The receptors were sampled from an adult in good health. Each CDR3 is given with its conserved first and last residue. D genes are given only for firm matches. Only some rows state a clone size, as once, few, many or a class for expanded clones.

clone size,V gene,J gene,D gene,CDR3 protein,CDR3 DNA
.,TRBV25-1,TRBJ1-1,.,CASSESKANTEAFF,TGTGCCAGCAGTGAATCGAAGGCGAACACTGAAGCTTTCTTT
once,TRBV5-8,TRBJ2-2,TRBD2,CASRLRLGGAGELFF,TGTGCCAGCAGACTGAGGCTCGGGGGGGCCGGGGAGCTGTTTTTT
.,TRBV7-9,TRBJ1-2,.,CASSPRPPSSGYTF,TGTGCCAGCAGCCCTCGGCCTCCTTCGAGTGGCTACACCTTC
.,TRBV27,TRBJ2-7,.,CASSSPPTYEQYF,TGTGCCAGCAGTTCCCCCCCGACCTACGAGCAGTACTTC
.,TRBV28,TRBJ2-7,.,CASTGGRALPYEQYF,TGTGCCAGCACCGGGGGCAGGGCCCTTCCCTACGAGCAGTACTTC
.,TRBV9,TRBJ2-7,TRBD2,CASSVELAGVEQYF,TGTGCCAGCAGCGTAGAACTAGCGGGTGTCGAGCAGTACTTC
.,TRBV4-2,TRBJ1-5,.,CASSPTSNQPQHF,TGTGCCAGCAGCCCGACTAGCAATCAGCCCCAGCATTTT
.,TRBV18,TRBJ1-1,TRBD1,CASSPLDRGGMTEAFF,TGTGCCAGCTCACCTCTCGACAGGGGAGGGATGACTGAAGCTTTCTTT
.,TRBV30,TRBJ1-2,TRBD1,CAWSSGGTNYGYTF,TGTGCCTGGTCGTCAGGGGGAACTAACTATGGCTACACCTTC
.,TRBV3-1/TRBV3-2,TRBJ2-1,TRBD2,CASSQVSGTRQNEQFF,TGTGCCAGCAGCCAAGTTTCCGGGACTAGGCAAAATGAGCAGTTCTTC
.,TRBV5-1,TRBJ2-2,.,CASSTNPGELFF,TGCGCCAGCAGCACGAATCCCGGGGAGCTGTTTTTT
.,TRBV24-1,TRBJ2-1,.,CATSDSRGVGNEQFF,TGTGCCACCAGTGACTCCAGAGGGGTCGGTAATGAGCAGTTCTTC
few,TRBV3-1/TRBV3-2,TRBJ1-2,.,CASSPTARQDTKNYGYTF,TGTGCCAGCAGCCCGACGGCCAGACAGGATACGAAGAACTATGGCTACACCTTC
.,TRBV30,TRBJ1-1,.,CAWSVTAAGRAFF,TGTGCCTGGAGTGTTACGGCGGCGGGGCGGGCTTTCTTT
.,TRBV5-6,TRBJ2-5,.,CASSRPAQETQYF,TGTGCCAGCAGCCGGCCGGCCCAAGAGACCCAGTACTTC
.,TRBV11-2,TRBJ1-2,.,CASSPVTGNYGYTF,TGTGCCAGCAGCCCAGTTACAGGGAACTATGGCTACACCTTC
.,TRBV19,TRBJ2-1,TRBD2,CASSPGGSGTDGGQFF,TGTGCCAGTAGTCCCGGGGGGAGCGGGACCGACGGGGGGCAGTTCTTC
.,TRBV7-8,TRBJ1-3,.,CASSFRARSGNTIYF,TGTGCCAGCAGCTTCAGGGCCCGCTCTGGAAACACCATATATTTT
.,TRBV2,TRBJ1-6,TRBD1,CASLGQPSYNSPLHF,TGTGCCAGCTTGGGACAGCCTTCCTATAATTCACCCCTCCACTTT
.,TRBV30,TRBJ1-6,.,CAWSVSLGGFFDNSPLHF,TGTGCCTGGAGTGTCAGTCTCGGGGGATTTTTTGATAATTCACCCCTCCACTTT
.,TRBV6-5,TRBJ1-2,.,CASSYQGMASGYTF,TGTGCCAGCAGTTATCAGGGGATGGCGAGCGGCTACACCTTC